The clone carrying this T cell receptor (beta chain) was seen repeatedly, ten times or more. These data come from a study of CD8+CD57+ T cells in acquired aplastic anemia. As for the study in general: Recorded DNA amounts for sorted CD4+ and CD8+ cells had an average of approximately 3 ug.

The CDR3 totals 13 residues. The J segment lost 6 bases and the V segment lost 4 bases, leaving 3 bases of the junction unmatched. Germline CDR1 is LNHDA and CDR2 is SQIVND (reference sequence). The use of genomic DNA as template underpinned the TCR beta VDJ and CDR3 profiling. Each CDR3 protein gets one entry after TCRdb re-called the reads with MiXCR. The repertoire holds roughly 170,000 distinct CDR3 sequences, around 50% seen once, with under 15% in the top ten. All patients picked for sequencing had shown, by flow cytometry, an expansion of CD8+CD57+ cells. This clonotype originated in a human donor with aplastic anemia. The rearrangement uses TRBV19 and TRBJ2-3; 8 nucleotides line up with TRBD1. The sequenced sample was sorted CD4+, CD8+, or CD8+CD57+ T cells (not recorded which) from PBMCs. CDR3 coding DNA: TGTGCCAGTAGTAGCAGGGACAGGGATACGCAGTATTTT. As protein: CASSSRDRDTQYF.